This TCR beta chain was obtained from a study of T cell repertoires in cytomegalovirus infection. Overall study: Through public TCR beta signatures, both CMV infection and matching HLA type were indicated. Study outcomes and limitations: Of the TCR beta families, the public ones yielded a cumulative frequency that identified carriers of CMV plus the relevant HLA.

Remarks on this clonotype: Its cognate antigen is unknown.

Germline V CDR1 and CDR2: SNHLY, FYNNEI. The CDR3 covers 13 residues. Trimming cost V 6 bases and J 1 base, with 9 bases left between them. TCRdb fed the reads into MiXCR, producing one record per CDR3 protein. The sample has 160,000 or so distinct CDR3 sequences; roughly a fifth are singletons. This receptor was obtained from a human donor in good health (CMV status not recorded). Some clones in this sample may be carry-over from other donors' samples. Sequences were derived from CD8+ T cells from cultured PBMCs, sampled from culture after CMV antigen stimulation. The genes are TRBV2 and TRBJ1-1, with D hard to call. In nucleotides, the CDR3 is TGTGCCAGCAGCGAAAATAGGAACACTGAAGCTTTCTTT. Protein sequence: CASSENRNTEAFF.